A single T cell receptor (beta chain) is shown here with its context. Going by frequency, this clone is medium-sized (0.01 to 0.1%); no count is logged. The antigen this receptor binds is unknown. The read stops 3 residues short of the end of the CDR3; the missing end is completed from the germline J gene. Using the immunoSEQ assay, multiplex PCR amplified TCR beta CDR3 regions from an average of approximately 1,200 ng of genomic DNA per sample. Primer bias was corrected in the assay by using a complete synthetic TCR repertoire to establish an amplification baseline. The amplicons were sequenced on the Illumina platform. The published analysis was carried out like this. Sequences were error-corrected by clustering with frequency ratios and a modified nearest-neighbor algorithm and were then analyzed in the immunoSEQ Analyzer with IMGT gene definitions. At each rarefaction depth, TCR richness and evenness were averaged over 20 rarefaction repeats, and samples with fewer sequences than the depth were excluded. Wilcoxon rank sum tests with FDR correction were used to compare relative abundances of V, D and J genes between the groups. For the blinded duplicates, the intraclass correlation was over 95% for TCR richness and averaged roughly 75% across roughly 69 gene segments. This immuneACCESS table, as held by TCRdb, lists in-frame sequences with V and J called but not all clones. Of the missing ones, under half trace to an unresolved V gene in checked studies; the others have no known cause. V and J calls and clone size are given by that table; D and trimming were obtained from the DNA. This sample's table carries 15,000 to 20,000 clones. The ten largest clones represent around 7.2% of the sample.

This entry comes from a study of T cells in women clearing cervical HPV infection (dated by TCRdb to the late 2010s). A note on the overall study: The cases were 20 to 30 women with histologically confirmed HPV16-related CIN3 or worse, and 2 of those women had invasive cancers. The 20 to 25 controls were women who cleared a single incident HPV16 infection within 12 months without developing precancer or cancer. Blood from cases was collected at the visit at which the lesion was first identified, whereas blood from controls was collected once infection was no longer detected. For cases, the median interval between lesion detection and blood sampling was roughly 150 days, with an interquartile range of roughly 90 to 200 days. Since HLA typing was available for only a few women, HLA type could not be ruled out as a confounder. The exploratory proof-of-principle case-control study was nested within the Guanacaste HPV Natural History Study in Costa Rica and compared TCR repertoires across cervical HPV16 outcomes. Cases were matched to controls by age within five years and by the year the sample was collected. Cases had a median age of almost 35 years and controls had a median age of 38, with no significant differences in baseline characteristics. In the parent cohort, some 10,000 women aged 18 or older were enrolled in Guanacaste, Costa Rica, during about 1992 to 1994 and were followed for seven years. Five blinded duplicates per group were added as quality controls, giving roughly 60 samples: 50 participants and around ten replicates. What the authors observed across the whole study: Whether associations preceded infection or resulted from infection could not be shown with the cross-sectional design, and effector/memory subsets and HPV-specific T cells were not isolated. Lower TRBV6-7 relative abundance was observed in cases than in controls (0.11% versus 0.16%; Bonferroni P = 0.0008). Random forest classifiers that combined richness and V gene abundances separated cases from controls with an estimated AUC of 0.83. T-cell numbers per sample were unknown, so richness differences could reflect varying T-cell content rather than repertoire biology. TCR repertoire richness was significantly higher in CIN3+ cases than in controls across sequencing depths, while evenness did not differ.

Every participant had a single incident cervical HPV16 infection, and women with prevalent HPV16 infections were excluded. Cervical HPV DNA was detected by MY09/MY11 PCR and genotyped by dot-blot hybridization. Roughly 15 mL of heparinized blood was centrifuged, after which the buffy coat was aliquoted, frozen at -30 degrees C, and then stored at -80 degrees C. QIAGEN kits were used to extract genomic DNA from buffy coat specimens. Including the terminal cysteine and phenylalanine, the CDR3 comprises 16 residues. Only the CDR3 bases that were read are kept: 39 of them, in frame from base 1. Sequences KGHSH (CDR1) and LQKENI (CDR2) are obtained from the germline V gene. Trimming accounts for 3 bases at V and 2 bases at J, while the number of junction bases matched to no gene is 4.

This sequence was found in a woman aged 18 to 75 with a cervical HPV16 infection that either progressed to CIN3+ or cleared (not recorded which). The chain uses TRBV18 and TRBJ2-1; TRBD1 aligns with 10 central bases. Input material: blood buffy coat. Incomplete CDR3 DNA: TGTGCCAGCTCACCCGTGACAGGGGGCGCCTACAATGAG. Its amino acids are CASSPVTGGAYNE. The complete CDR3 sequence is CASSPVTGGAYNEQFF. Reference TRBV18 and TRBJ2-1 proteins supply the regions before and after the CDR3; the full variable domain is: NAGVMQNPRHLVRRRGQEARLRCSPMKGHSHVYWYRQLPEEGLKFMVYLQKENIIDESGMPKERFSAEFPKEGPSILRIQQVVRGDSAAYFCASSPVTGGAYNEQFFGPGTRLTVL.